These 20 T cell receptor beta chains share one sample of origin, sequenced in a study of beta chain features in type 1 diabetes. Since all of the isolated RNA was reverse transcribed, expressed TCRB transcripts were what got sequenced. Produced via immunoSEQ multiplex PCR; TCRdb's table is partial and in-frame only. Among about 290,000 clones listed, 8% were seen once. Sequenced material: central memory CD4+ T cells from blood. Source of these receptors: a woman between 18 and 30 years old in good health.

This clone showed up just a few times. The chain couples TRBV15 to TRBJ1-2; 8 bases map to TRBD1. The CDR3 length is 15 residues. Germline V gene lookup returns CDR1 LNHNV and CDR2 YYDKDF (reference sequence). V lost 1 base, J lost 4 bases, and 5 bases stayed unmatched. CDR3 loop: CATSRVDRGSYGYTF. CDR3 nucleotide sequence: TGTGCCACCAGCAGAGTAGACAGGGGAAGCTATGGCTACACCTTC.

The chain carries TRBV4-1 and TRBJ2-5, with a possible D match to TRBD2 (5 bases). The germline V gene encodes CDR1 MGHRA and CDR2 YSYEKL. There are 15 residues in the CDR3. The V and J ends lost 1 base and 5 bases respectively, with 14 bases between them. CDR3 bases: TGCGCCAGCAGCCAAGTGGGAGCTGGTTCGGAGACCCAGTACTTC. Translated, it gives CASSQVGAGSETQYF.

This clone occurred a few times. This chain links TRBV7-2 with TRBJ2-2, with D possibly matching TRBD1 (6 bases). The CDR3 spans 14 residues. Germline V gene data show CDR1 as SGHTA and CDR2 as FQGNSA. V gave up 4 bases and J gave up 6 bases, with 12 bases separating them. The CDR3 reads CASSSRRGSGELFF. CDR3 DNA: TGTGCCAGCAGCTCACGTAGGGGGTCCGGGGAGCTGTTTTTT.

The J gene is TRBJ2-2, the V gene TRBV7-2; possible D gene TRBD2, 5 bases. Trimming pared 2 bases from V and 7 bases from J, leaving 8 bases between. The germline gives CDR1 SGHTA, CDR2 FQGNSA. This CDR3 is 13 amino acids long. CDR3 bases: TGTGCCAGCAGCTTATTCGGGGACGGGGAGCTGTTTTTT. This sequence encodes CASSLFGDGELFF.

The chain links TRBV5-1 to TRBJ1-4; D unresolved. The V end lost 3 bases, the J end lost 6 bases, and 15 bases lay between the germline ends. Germline assignment: CDR1 SGHRS and CDR2 YFSETQ. CDR3 size: 15 residues. CDR3: CASSYELPRDEKLFF. As DNA, the CDR3 is TGCGCCAGCAGCTATGAACTTCCCCGGGATGAAAAACTGTTTTTT.

Points on this clone: A junction boundary mismatches the germline segment, possibly from a read error. V gene TRBV4-3 combines with J gene TRBJ2-2; TRBD1 or TRBD2 may be the D gene (5 bases each). CDR1 is LGHNA, CDR2 YSLEER, per germline. This CDR3 has 15 amino acids. The CDR3 loop is CASSQDWGNPGELFF. The CDR3 DNA sequence: TGCGCCAGCAGCCAAGATTGGGGGAACCCCGGGGAGCTGTTTTTT.

The chain employs TRBV5-1 and TRBJ2-2, with 7 bases that match TRBD1. The length of the CDR3 is 15 residues. The germline V gene encodes CDR1 SGHRS and CDR2 YFSETQ. V lost 3 bases to trimming and J lost 1 base; unmatched junction nucleotides: 3. CDR3 region: CASSSGTVNTGELFF. CDR3 in DNA: TGCGCCAGCAGCTCCGGGACAGTGAACACCGGGGAGCTGTTTTTT. The variable domain in full, with the rest retrieved from reference TRBV5-1 and TRBJ2-2, is KAGVTQTPRYLIKTRGQQVTLSCSPISGHRSVSWYQQTPGQGLQFLFEYFSETQRNKGNFPGRFSGRQFSNSRSEMNVSTLELGDSALYLCASSSGTVNTGELFFGEGSRLTVL.

The chain carries TRBV5-1 and TRBJ2-1; tentatively, D is TRBD2 (5 bases). The CDR3 contains 12 residues. The germline V gene encodes CDR1 SGHRS and CDR2 YFSETQ. The V end was cut by 0 bases, the J end by 9 bases, with 7 bases between. This CDR3 reads CASSLERGEQFF. DNA of the CDR3: TGCGCCAGCAGCTTGGAACGGGGTGAGCAGTTCTTC.

Remarks on this clone: The sample holds other DNA sequences that translate to the same CDR3. This chain connects TRBV29-1 to TRBJ2-7; D is perhaps TRBD1 (6 bases). The CDR3 consists of 14 residues. The germline gives CDR1 SQVTM, CDR2 ANQGSEA. V dropped 0 bases and J dropped 10 bases, with 19 bases sitting between them. The chain's CDR3 is CSVEEGYQGQYQYF. The CDR3 nucleotides read TGCAGCGTTGAAGAAGGATACCAGGGGCAGTACCAGTACTTC.

This chain links TRBV5-6 with TRBJ2-5; D is undetermined. The CDR3 sequence is 12 residues long. Per the germline V gene, CDR1 is SGHDT and CDR2 is YYEEEE. The germline V and J ends were trimmed by 2 bases and 5 bases, with 7 bases remaining between them. CDR3 loop: CASSLGMETQYF. DNA for the CDR3: TGTGCCAGCAGCTTAGGAATGGAGACCCAGTACTTC.

This clone was detected only a few times. V and J are TRBV13 and TRBJ1-1; 10 nucleotides agree with TRBD1. The CDR3 has 17 amino acids. V was clipped by 2 bases and J by 0 bases; unmatched bases: 6. From germline, CDR1 is PRHDT and CDR2 FYEKMQ (reference sequence). CDR3 loop: CASSLTGTGDLNTEAFF. The CDR3 DNA is TGTGCCAGCAGCTTAACCGGGACAGGGGATCTGAACACTGAAGCTTTCTTT.

This clone was seen only a few times. This same CDR3 is encoded by further DNA sequences in the sample. The chain employs TRBV27 and TRBJ1-1, with D perhaps matching TRBD1 (6 bases). V shed 2 bases and J shed 4 bases, with 8 bases lying between them. Germline values: CDR1 MNHEY, CDR2 SMNVEV (reference sequence). The CDR3 totals 13 residues. The CDR3 nucleotides are TGTGCCAGCAGTTTAAGGGGGAGCACTGAAGCTTTCTTT. Protein: CASSLRGSTEAFF.

This clone has ten or more counts. V and J are TRBV7-2 and TRBJ1-5; D might be TRBD1 (5 bases). The CDR3 has 16 residues. Germline lookup yields CDR1 SGHTA and CDR2 FQGNSA. The germline V and J ends were trimmed by 2 bases and 6 bases, with 17 bases remaining between them. CDR3 amino acids: CASSLRGGAGSQPQHF. CDR3 DNA sequence: TGTGCCAGCAGCTTACGCGGGGGAGCGGGCAGTCAGCCCCAGCATTTT.

The chain is built from TRBV28 and TRBJ2-6; D perhaps matches TRBD1 (6 bases). Germline CDR1 is MDHEN and CDR2 is SYDVKM. The ends were cut back, 10 bases at V and 0 bases at J, with 19 bases in the middle. This CDR3 has 17 amino acids. The CDR3: CATKGTGISSGANVLTF. CDR3 nucleotides: TGTGCCACCAAGGGTACAGGGATTAGCTCTGGGGCCAACGTCCTGACTTTC.

This clone was observed a few times. V gene TRBV9 combines with J gene TRBJ2-2, with 7 bases that match TRBD1. V trimming: 6 bases; J trimming: 0 bases; junction bases outside the gene matches: 2. The CDR3 covers 14 residues. In germline, CDR1 is SGDLS, CDR2 YYNGEE. The CDR3 reads CASKGAPNTGELFF. In DNA form, the CDR3 reads TGTGCCAGCAAGGGGGCGCCGAACACCGGGGAGCTGTTTTTT.

There are a few counts of this clone. The V call is TRBV9, the J call TRBJ2-1; 7 bases line up with TRBD1. There are 13 residues in the CDR3. Germline CDR1 is SGDLS and CDR2 is YYNGEE. Losses at the gene ends were 3 bases for V and 10 bases for J; bases not matched to a gene: 7. CDR3 residues: CASSEITGAEQFF. CDR3 nucleotides: TGTGCCAGCAGCGAGATAACAGGGGCAGAGCAGTTCTTC.

Concerning this clone: In the same sample, other DNA sequences code for this CDR3. This chain's CDR3 is CASSTTGGDTQYF. The CDR3 DNA sequence: TGTGCCAGTAGTACTACAGGGGGAGATACGCAGTATTTT. The V call is TRBV19, the J call TRBJ2-3; 8 bases agree with TRBD1. CDR1 is LNHDA, CDR2 SQIVND, per germline (reference sequence). J gave up 5 bases and V 4 bases, and 2 bases lay outside the gene matches. The CDR3 runs 13 residues.

This clone was counted between two and nine times. The V and J genes are TRBV7-3 and TRBJ2-1; D is unresolved. From germline, CDR1 is SGHTA and CDR2 FQGTGA. The CDR3 loop spans 12 amino acids. Trimming cost V 4 bases and J 5 bases, with 6 bases left between them. CDR3 nucleotide sequence: TGTGCCAGCAGCTCTTACCACAATGAGCAGTTCTTC. Amino acids: CASSSYHNEQFF.

A few counts support this clone. This chain uses TRBV13 with TRBJ2-7; 13 bases fit TRBD2. There are 16 residues in the CDR3. V trimming: 5 bases; J trimming: 2 bases; junction bases outside the gene matches: 6. Germline V gene data show CDR1 as PRHDT and CDR2 as FYEKMQ (reference sequence). Here the CDR3 reads CASSTRTSGSPYEQYF. Written as DNA, the CDR3 is TGTGCCAGCAGCACCCGGACTAGCGGGAGTCCCTACGAGCAGTACTTC.

V gene TRBV5-1 combines with J gene TRBJ2-3, with TRBD1 identical over 10 bases. The V gene's germline CDR1 is SGHRS and CDR2 YFSETQ. Trimming cost V 0 bases and J 4 bases; bases outside gene matches: 5. The CDR3 runs 16 residues. The CDR3 coding sequence is TGCGCCAGCAGCTTGGCCGGGACAGGGGACGCAGATACGCAGTATTTT. It yields the protein CASSLAGTGDADTQYF.